This TCR beta chain emerged from a study of blood T cell repertoires in COVID-19. The overall study: The United States, Italy and Spain were the sources of the acute and convalescent COVID-19 samples. In each case, the material was cDNA or gDNA derived from T cells, B-cell-depleted T cells, or PBMCs.

Per the study methods: Estimation of nucleated cell counts relied on the amplification of reference gene primers. TCRdb keeps only in-frame clones here, not all; method: immunoSEQ multiplex PCR. For V, J and clone size, that table is used; D and trimming come from the DNA. The sample contains about 46,000 clones, 88% of which appear only once. The CDR3 loop spans 16 amino acids. The clonotype was recovered from a man aged 45-60 years with acute or convalescent COVID-19. Sequenced material: peripheral blood. The rearrangement links TRBV21-1 to TRBJ2-2; TRBD2, the D gene given by the table, was not confirmed from the DNA. TRBV21-1 is designated a pseudogene. CDR3 nucleotide sequence: TGTGCCAGCAGCAAAGAAGAGAAAAGTCCCACCGGGGAGCTGTTTTTT. This translates into CASSKEEKSPTGELFF.